The clone carrying this T cell receptor beta chain was found a few times. The antigen is unknown. The data belong to a study of HIV-infected patients and healthy controls. Study-level points and caveats: Healthy controls carried many MAIT alpha-chain CDR3s, while HIV+ repertoires had few.

All unsorted peripheral T cells were captured because whole blood was used without fractionation. This CDR3 has 13 amino acids. The germline V gene has CDR1 SQVTM and CDR2 ANQGSEA. Trimming cost V 0 bases and J 9 bases, with 12 bases left between them. About 550 ng RNA was reverse transcribed with alpha and beta constant-region primers. Using multiplexing indices, alpha and beta chain libraries were generated apart by chain-specific third strand synthesis. Via MiXCR, TCRdb re-called the 5' RACE reads, giving one row per CDR3 protein. The sample carries several thousand distinct CDR3 sequences, about a tenth recorded once.

The chain is built from TRBV29-1 and TRBJ2-1; D unclear. This sequence originates from an adult with HIV infection. The sequencing used blood, collected before antiretroviral therapy. CDR3 sequence (DNA): TGCAGCGTTGAAGATCGGAGTCCTACTGAGCAGTTCTTC. This gives the protein CSVEDRSPTEQFF.